Shown below are 19 T cell receptor beta chains from a single sample sequenced in a study of human T cells and chemical hapten exposure. Specified time point: patch test 3, about 24 weeks after DPC sensitization. Treatment specified: therapeutic diphenylcyclopropenone sensitization with weekly scalp DPC. TCRdb reprocessed the RACE reads with MiXCR, giving one entry per CDR3 protein. Among roughly 200,000 distinct CDR3 sequences, 24% were seen once, and the ten largest hold 2% to 3%. The material sequenced was whole blood, taken in connection with sensitization to the hapten diphenylcyclopropenone (DPC). These receptors came from a woman aged 40 to 50 with alopecia areata. Some clones in this sample may be carry-over from other donors' samples.

This chain uses TRBV5-1 with TRBJ1-1, with 12 bases that match TRBD1. With V trimmed by 4 bases and J by 7 bases, 5 bases remained unmatched. Germline assignment: CDR1 SGHRS and CDR2 YFSETQ. The CDR3 runs 14 residues. For the CDR3, the DNA is TGCGCCAGCAGCCCCGGGACAGGGGGCCTTGAAGCTTTCTTT. Amino acid sequence: CASSPGTGGLEAFF.

The V call is TRBV20-1, the J call TRBJ2-7; 10 nucleotides align to TRBD2. V gave up 6 bases and J gave up 6 bases; unmatched junction bases: 11. The CDR3 length is 14 residues. Germline values: CDR1 DFQATT, CDR2 SNEGSKA (reference sequence). The chain's CDR3 is CSALRASGSSEQYF. For the CDR3, the DNA is TGCAGTGCCCTTCGGGCTAGCGGGAGTTCCGAGCAGTACTTC.

DNA for the CDR3: TGCAGTGCTAGGGGGGCAGGGAATGATTTTGCTTTCTTT. This encodes CSARGAGNDFAFF. V gene TRBV20-1 combines with J gene TRBJ1-1; D perhaps matches TRBD1 (6 bases). The CDR3 consists of 13 residues. Germline values: CDR1 DFQATT, CDR2 SNEGSKA (reference sequence). V lost 3 bases and J lost 11, with 19 bases in between.

This clonotype occurred a few times. V is TRBV6-5 and J is TRBJ1-2; the match to TRBD1 covers 7 bases. CDR3 length: 14 residues. Trimming cost V 5 bases and J 1 base; bases outside gene matches: 4. Germline assignment: CDR1 MNHEY and CDR2 SVGAGI. This CDR3 is CASSKTGVNYGYTF. The CDR3 nucleotides are TGTGCCAGCAGTAAAACAGGGGTTAACTATGGCTACACCTTC.

This clonotype appeared a few times. J is TRBJ1-3 and V is TRBV9; no definite D call. V gave up 0 bases and J gave up 2 bases, with 12 bases separating them. The CDR3 length is 16 residues. Germline V gives CDR1 SGDLS, CDR2 YYNGEE. In DNA form, the CDR3 reads TGTGCCAGCAGCGTAGGGCCTCCCTCAGCTGGAAACACCATATATTTT. Encoded protein: CASSVGPPSAGNTIYF.

This clonotype was detected only a few times. This chain links TRBV5-1 with TRBJ2-1, with TRBD1 matching over 8 bases. The CDR3 is 18 residues long. V lost 4 bases and J lost 1; bases outside the gene matches: 13. In germline, CDR1 is SGHRS, CDR2 YFSETQ. CDR3 sequence: CASSPGLRGRGSYNEQFF. DNA of the CDR3: TGCGCCAGCAGCCCAGGGCTCAGGGGGCGCGGGTCCTACAATGAGCAGTTCTTC.

This clonotype was found a few times. This rearrangement joins TRBV5-1 to TRBJ2-5, with 12 nucleotides matching TRBD1. Germline loops: CDR1 SGHRS, CDR2 YFSETQ. CDR3 length: 15 amino acids. J was trimmed by 3 bases and V by 3 bases; bases with no gene match: 3. In DNA, the CDR3 is TGCGCCAGCAGCTCGGGGACAGGGGGCGAAGAGACCCAGTACTTC. It yields the protein CASSSGTGGEETQYF.

This chain joins TRBV6-5 and TRBJ2-2, with D tentatively TRBD1 (6 bases). Germline V gene sequence: CDR1 MNHEY, CDR2 SVGAGI. V was clipped by 6 bases and J by 0 bases, with 11 bases between them. The CDR3 is 15 amino acids. The CDR3 nucleotides read TGTGCCAGCAGCTACCGGACAGCGAACACCGGGGAGCTGTTTTTT. This translates into CASSYRTANTGELFF.

The rearrangement uses TRBV6-2 or TRBV6-3 and TRBJ2-3, with D possibly TRBD1 on 6 matching bases. Trimming took off 6 bases at V and 9 bases at J, with 13 bases between the two ends. Germline V lookup: CDR1 MNHEY, CDR2 SVGEGT. The CDR3 extends over 12 amino acids. The CDR3 sequence is CASRLVRGTQYF. The DNA of the CDR3 is TGTGCCAGCAGATTAGTCAGGGGAACGCAGTATTTT.

This chain joins TRBV7-9 and TRBJ1-4; possibly TRBD1 for D (6 bases). The CDR3 has 14 amino acids. Trimming stripped 3 bases from V and 12 bases from J, with 17 bases between. Germline V gene sequence: CDR1 SEHNR, CDR2 FQNEAQ (reference sequence). DNA of the CDR3: TGTGCCAGCAGCTTCGGACAGCTTAATGAGGAACTGTTTTTT. Its protein product is CASSFGQLNEELFF.

This clonotype was seen a few times. V gene TRBV29-1 combines with J gene TRBJ2-1; 7 bases align to TRBD1. There are 16 residues in the CDR3. With 3 bases clipped from V and 8 bases from J, the junction kept 16 bases outside the gene matches. Per the germline V gene, CDR1 is SQVTM and CDR2 is ANQGSEA. In DNA form, the CDR3 reads TGCAGCGTTGAGGAAAGGGACAGAAAACCAGGGGATGAGCAGTTCTTC. It encodes CSVEERDRKPGDEQFF.

The chain combines TRBV7-8 with TRBJ1-5; D perhaps matches TRBD1 (6 bases). This CDR3 has 14 amino acids. Between the trimmed V and J ends, which lost 5 bases and 5 bases, there was a span of 13 bases. The V gene's germline CDR1 is SGHVS and CDR2 FQNEAQ. Here the CDR3 DNA reads TGTGCCAGCAGCCCGGACAGCCTTGATCAGCCCCAGCATTTT. This codes for CASSPDSLDQPQHF.

This clonotype was seen a handful of times. The chain couples TRBV7-9 to TRBJ2-7, with D hard to call. V was clipped by 5 bases and J by 0 bases, with 11 bases between them. CDR3 length equals 14 residues. Germline lookup yields CDR1 SEHNR and CDR2 FQNEAQ (reference sequence). The CDR3, as DNA: TGTGCCAGCAGCCTAGTCGGGCGCTCCTACGAGCAGTACTTC. It translates to CASSLVGRSYEQYF. Full variable domain (outside the CDR3, taken from reference TRBV7-9 and TRBJ2-7): DTGVSQNPRHKITKRGQNVTFRCDPISEHNRLYWYRQTLGQGPEFLTYFQNEAQLEKSRLLSDRFSAERPKGSFSTLEIQRTEQGDSAMYLCASSLVGRSYEQYFGPGTRLTVT.

This rearrangement joins TRBV28 to TRBJ1-5, with no clear D. The germline V and J ends were trimmed by 6 bases and 2 bases, with 20 bases remaining between them. Germline V gene sequence: CDR1 MDHEN, CDR2 SYDVKM. CDR3 length: 17 amino acids. The DNA of the CDR3 is TGTGCCAGCAGGTATGCGAAACCGAACAGCCGCAATCAGCCCCAGCATTTT. Translating gives CASRYAKPNSRNQPQHF.

The rearrangement links TRBV5-1 to TRBJ2-1, with D perhaps TRBD1 (6 bases). Deletions cut 5 bases from V and 3 bases from J, with 12 bases between. The germline V gene has CDR1 SGHRS and CDR2 YFSETQ. This CDR3 has 14 residues. This CDR3 is CASSTGTLYNEQFF. CDR3 bases: TGCGCCAGCAGTACAGGGACCCTCTACAATGAGCAGTTCTTC. Full variable domain (remainder filled in from reference TRBV5-1 and TRBJ2-1): KAGVTQTPRYLIKTRGQQVTLSCSPISGHRSVSWYQQTPGQGLQFLFEYFSETQRNKGNFPGRFSGRQFSNSRSEMNVSTLELGDSALYLCASSTGTLYNEQFFGPGTRLTVL.

The gene calls are TRBV11-2 and TRBJ2-3, with 8 bases identical to TRBD2. The germline CDR1 and CDR2 sequences are SGHAT and FQNNGV. The J segment lost 9 bases and the V segment lost 1 base, leaving 18 bases of the junction unmatched. There are 18 residues in the CDR3. The CDR3 reads CASSLAPRRRGRGGTQYF. The CDR3 DNA follows: TGTGCCAGCAGCTTAGCTCCCCGTAGGAGAGGCCGGGGGGGGACGCAGTATTTT.

This chain uses TRBV10-3 with TRBJ2-7, with 8 bases lining up with TRBD2. CDR1 is ENHRY and CDR2 is SYGVKD in the germline V gene. The CDR3 is 15 amino acids. Unmatched junction bases numbered 9, after V lost 6 bases and J lost 2 bases. CDR3 sequence reads: CAIRSAGGRTYEQYF. CDR3 bases: TGTGCCATCAGATCGGCGGGCGGGAGGACCTACGAGCAGTACTTC.

This rearrangement joins TRBV12-3 or TRBV12-4 to TRBJ1-4; D perhaps matches TRBD1 (5 bases). The CDR3 contains 14 residues. Trimming took off 3 bases at V and 5 bases at J, with 10 bases between the two ends. The CDR3, as DNA: TGTGCCAGCAGTTTCGGGGGTGAGAATGAAAAACTGTTTTTT. Translating gives CASSFGGENEKLFF.

This chain joins TRBV2 and TRBJ1-2; D ambiguous. The germline V gene has CDR1 SNHLY and CDR2 FYNNEI. The CDR3 has 12 amino acids. With 10 bases removed from V and 0 bases from J, the gap between germline ends came to 9 bases. The CDR3 DNA reads as TGTGCCACCGTCAATACTAACTATGGCTACACCTTC. It yields the protein CATVNTNYGYTF.